This TCR beta chain came from a study of control samples from healthy donors and cancer patients. Assay used: immunoSEQ multiplex PCR; TCRdb lists only in-frame clones, some missing. The sample includes about 170,000 clones, 80% to 95% of them seen just once. This CDR3 contains 15 residues. CDR1 is SGHNT and CDR2 is YYREEE in the germline V gene (reference sequence). Losses at the gene ends were 2 bases for V and 12 bases for J; bases not matched to a gene: 13. Sequenced: blood. The sequence was obtained from a woman in her forties in good health. The V gene is TRBV5-4, the J gene TRBJ1-4, with TRBD1 matching 7 bases. The CDR3, as DNA: TGTGCCAGCAGCTTAAAAGGGCAGGGGGTTGTTGAACTGTTTTTT. It codes for CASSLKGQGVVELFF.